This T cell receptor (beta chain) was identified in a study of a mutant IDH1 vaccine in newly diagnosed glioma. Overall study findings and caveats: Of the patients, around 93% had vaccine-induced immune responses.

This sample's time point: baseline, week 1 (first vaccination visit). The treatment: pre-vaccination baseline after standard-of-care therapy. New WHO grade 3 or 4 astrocytomas that were IDH1-mutant and ATRX-lost had been found in donors. A word on this clone: The antigen is unknown.

Repertoires were generated with immunoSEQ multiplex PCR, while TCRdb's copy carries only in-frame clones and drops some. The table has about 92,000 clones, roughly four fifths seen once. Sequenced here: PBMCs, sampled from a glioma patient treated with radiotherapy, temozolomide or both. The source of this sequence is a woman aged 45 to 65 with glioma.

The CDR3 DNA follows: TGTGCCATCAGATTGGGGGGGCATGGCTACACCTTC. The encoded protein is CAIRLGGHGYTF. V is TRBV10-3 and J is TRBJ1-2, with D possibly TRBD1 on 6 matching bases. Germline-derived CDR1 and CDR2 are ENHRY and SYGVKD. V was shortened by 6 bases and J by 6 bases, with 11 bases between the two germline ends. The CDR3 spans 12 residues.